Below, one T cell receptor (beta chain) is given with its context. Its target antigen remains unknown. At one boundary the junction diverges from the germline segment, which might be a read error. Per the germline V gene, LGHNA is the CDR1 and YNFKEQ is the CDR2. Including the terminal cysteine and phenylalanine, the CDR3 comprises 14 residues. The kept DNA is CDR3 alone, 42 bases in frame from the first base. The trial excluded patients who had a history of autoimmune disease or who were on systemic immunosuppression. Peripheral blood for TCR sequencing was drawn from every dose cohort at baseline, at cycle 4 day 1 and at cycle 7 day 1. The samples were taken from a phase I, first-in-human, multicenter, open-label dose-escalation trial of ivuxolimab. Adults with locally advanced or metastatic melanoma, renal cell carcinoma, hepatocellular carcinoma or head and neck squamous cell carcinoma were enrolled in the trial. Before TCR sequencing, CD4+ T cells and CD8+ T cells were sorted from peripheral blood as separate populations.

These data are taken from a study of OX40 agonist ivuxolimab in advanced cancers. Looking at the study overall: Ivuxolimab was an agonistic, fully human IgG2 monoclonal antibody directed against OX40 (CD134), a costimulatory receptor. Of the approximately 50 patients in dose escalation, approximately 20 had hepatocellular carcinoma, some 15 had melanoma, 9 had renal cell carcinoma and 9 had head and neck cancer. Peripheral TCRbeta sequencing was intended to test whether TCR sequence diversity was altered and clonal T-cell expansion was caused by ivuxolimab. Intravenous ivuxolimab was administered to patients every 2 weeks at six dose levels: 0.01, 0.1, 0.3, 1.5, 3 and 10 mg/kg. Patients were allowed to have had prior anti-PD-1, anti-PD-L1 or anti-CTLA-4 therapy, and approximately 40% of the dose-escalation patients had been treated with checkpoint inhibitors. Partial responses occurred in three dose-escalation patients, of whom one had hepatocellular carcinoma and two had cutaneous melanoma. A male proportion of about 79% and a mean age of roughly 58 years, ranging from 23 to 79, were recorded for the dose-escalation cohort. The paper covers the monotherapy dose-escalation part of the phase I ivuxolimab trial, which included N of about 50 patients.

Genomic DNA was extracted from sorted cells for sequencing of the TCRbeta CDR3 region. The immunoSEQ Assay was used to sequence the TCRbeta CDR3 regions. Here the immuneACCESS table is served through TCRdb, limited to in-frame sequences with V and J called. Missing clones are a known gap in these copies; in checked studies unresolved V genes cover under half, and the rest lacks a known reason. The sample table holds around 60,000 clones, of which roughly 80% were seen once. The ten most abundant clones make up 1.5% to 2.5% of the sample. On the study overall, not on this receptor specifically: After ivuxolimab, more expanded clones were found on average in CD8+ T cells than in CD4+ T cells. Low levels of normalized T-cell clonal expansion were also seen in some patients who did not respond. In partial responders in the 0.1-3.0 mg/kg groups, normalized peripheral clonal expansion was found to be among the lowest, especially among CD8+ T cells. At doses from 0.1 to 3.0 mg/kg, clonal expansion was seen in both CD4+ and CD8+ blood T cells between baseline and week 6. The antigen specificity of the peripheral T cells that underwent clonal expansion was not determined.

Source: CD4+ or CD8+ T cells sorted from blood, taken in a trial of the OX40 agonist ivuxolimab. The sequence derives from an adult with an advanced solid tumor such as melanoma, head and neck, liver or kidney cancer. Here the chain combines TRBV4-2 and TRBJ2-1, with 8 bases aligning to TRBD2. The sequenced DNA: TGTGCCAGCAGACAAGCGGGAGCAAACAATGAGCAGTTCTTC. This encodes CASRQAGANNEQFF.